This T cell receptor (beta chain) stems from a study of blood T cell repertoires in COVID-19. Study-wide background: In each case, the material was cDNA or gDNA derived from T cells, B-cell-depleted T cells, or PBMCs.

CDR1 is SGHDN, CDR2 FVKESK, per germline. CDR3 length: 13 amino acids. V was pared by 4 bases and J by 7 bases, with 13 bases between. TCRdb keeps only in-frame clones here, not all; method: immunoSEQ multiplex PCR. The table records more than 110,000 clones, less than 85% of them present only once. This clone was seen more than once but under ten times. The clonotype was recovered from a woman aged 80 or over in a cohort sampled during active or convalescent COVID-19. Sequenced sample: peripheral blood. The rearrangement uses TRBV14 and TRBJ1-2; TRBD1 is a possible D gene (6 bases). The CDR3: CASSLFPTGGYTF. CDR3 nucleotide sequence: TGTGCCAGCAGCCTCTTCCCGACAGGTGGCTACACCTTC.